This T cell receptor beta chain was documented in a study of T cell responses to AZD1222 COVID-19 vaccine. Whole-study context: Analyses pooled second doses at about 4 or about 12 weeks.

The count of this clone is one. Its antigen is still unknown. The germline V gene encodes CDR1 MGHRA and CDR2 YSYEKL. The CDR3 loop spans 15 amino acids. The germline V and J ends were trimmed by 2 bases and 3 bases, with 13 bases remaining between them. The method was immunoSEQ multiplex PCR; TCRdb's version includes in-frame clones alone and lacks a portion of them. The table lists about 170,000 clones, roughly nine tenths of them singletons. Study-level findings and limits: Only five to seven AZD1222 recipients tested seropositive at baseline. Targets within unmutated variant regions were reportedly found for nearly half of spike-specific TCRs.

The sequencing here drew on peripheral blood, taken on day 0 of AZD1222 vaccination. The gene calls are TRBV4-1 and TRBJ1-2; D uncertain. This sequence was found in an adult in good health. This CDR3 reads CASSQRTGFDYGYTF. CDR3 DNA: TGCGCCAGCAGCCAACGGACGGGGTTTGACTATGGCTACACCTTC.